This T cell receptor (beta chain) emerged from a study of blood T cell repertoires in COVID-19. Study as a whole: T cells, B-cell-depleted T cells, or PBMCs supplied cDNA or gDNA.

Germline lookup yields CDR1 SNHLY and CDR2 FYNNEI. The junction had 8 bases not matched to a gene; V was cut back by 5 bases and J by 7 bases. The CDR3 totals 14 residues. This clone was counted a single time. In the original analysis: Estimates of nucleated cell counts were drawn from the amplification of reference gene primers. TCRdb's table, derived via immunoSEQ multiplex PCR, lists solely in-frame clones and lacks some. V and J calls and clone size are copied from that table; D and trimming were computed from the DNA. Of fewer than 65,000 clones in the sample, about nine tenths were seen once. V usage is TRBV2 and J usage is TRBJ1-1, with 9 positions matching TRBD1. Sequenced input: peripheral blood. This clonotype was sampled from a human donor in a cohort sampled during active COVID-19. For the CDR3, the DNA is TGTGCCAGCAGTTCGACAGGGGGATCGGGTGAAGCTTTCTTT. It is translated as CASSSTGGSGEAFF.